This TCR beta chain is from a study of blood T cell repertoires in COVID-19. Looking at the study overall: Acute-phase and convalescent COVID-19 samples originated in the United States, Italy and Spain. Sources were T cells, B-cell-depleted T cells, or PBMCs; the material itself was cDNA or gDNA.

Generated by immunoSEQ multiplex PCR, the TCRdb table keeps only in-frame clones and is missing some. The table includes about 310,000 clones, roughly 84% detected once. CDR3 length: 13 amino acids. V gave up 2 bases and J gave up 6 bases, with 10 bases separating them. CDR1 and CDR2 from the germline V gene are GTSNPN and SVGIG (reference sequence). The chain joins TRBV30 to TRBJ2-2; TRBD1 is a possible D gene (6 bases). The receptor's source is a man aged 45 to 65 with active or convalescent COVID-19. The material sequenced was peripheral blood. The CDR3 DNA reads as TGTGCCTGGAGTTTAGGGGGAGCCGGGGAGCTGTTTTTT. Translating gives CAWSLGGAGELFF.